These T cell receptor beta chains were read from a single sample in a study of blood T cells in healthy people across ages. A single record per CDR3 protein comes from TCRdb applying MiXCR to the 5' RACE reads. Altogether fewer than 1,200,000 distinct CDR3 sequences are present, around 25% being singletons, with the ten largest covering 0.65% to 0.95%. A further study also used this sample, focusing on T cells of mothers and their children.

The sequencing sample was made of blood. The source of these receptors is a girl aged 2-10 years in good health. The CDR3 runs from the conserved cysteine through the conserved F or W. A D gene is named only where the DNA matches it firmly. Part of the rows lack a size; the others show once, few, many or a class for expanded clones.

v_call	clone_size	j_call	d_call	cdr3_aa	cdr3_nt
TRBV12-3/TRBV12-4	few	TRBJ1-1	-	CASSFGEYTEAFF	TGTGCCAGCAGTTTTGGGGAGTACACTGAAGCTTTCTTT
TRBV7-9	-	TRBJ1-2	TRBD1	CASSLVALLGQDTF	TGTGCCAGCAGCTTAGTAGCCCTCCTCGGACAGGACACCTTC
TRBV4-2	few	TRBJ2-2	-	CASGPEGGTGELFF	TGTGCCAGCGGCCCTGAGGGTGGGACCGGGGAGCTGTTTTTT
TRBV9	few	TRBJ2-1	-	CASSVAVDNEQFF	TGTGCCAGCAGCGTAGCCGTTGACAATGAGCAGTTCTTC
TRBV28	-	TRBJ1-1	TRBD1	CASSTTGQGVTEAFF	TGTGCCAGCAGTACCACCGGACAGGGAGTCACTGAAGCTTTCTTT
TRBV12-3/TRBV12-4	few	TRBJ2-5	TRBD2	CASSSVLAGLPQETQYF	TGTGCCAGCAGTTCTGTACTAGCGGGACTACCCCAAGAGACCCAGTACTTC
TRBV7-2	-	TRBJ2-3	TRBD2	CASSALFGEGADTQYF	TGTGCCAGCAGCGCCCTTTTTGGGGAGGGCGCAGATACGCAGTATTTT
TRBV12-3/TRBV12-4	-	TRBJ1-4	-	CASSHRRINEKLFF	TGTGCCAGCAGTCATCGACGGATTAATGAAAAACTGTTTTTT
TRBV2	-	TRBJ2-3	-	CASAPGRTSDTQYF	TGTGCCAGCGCGCCAGGGAGAACGTCAGATACGCAGTATTTT
TRBV29-1	-	TRBJ2-2	-	CSVEMESGELFF	TGCAGCGTTGAAATGGAGTCCGGGGAGCTGTTTTTT
TRBV9	-	TRBJ2-7	-	CASSAEGSSYEQYF	TGTGCCAGCAGCGCTGAGGGGAGCTCCTACGAGCAGTACTTC
TRBV12-3/TRBV12-4	few	TRBJ1-1	-	CASSKGGGEAFF	TGTGCCAGCAGTAAGGGAGGGGGTGAAGCTTTCTTT
TRBV28	-	TRBJ2-7	-	CASSLVLAGLSEQYF	TGTGCCAGCAGTTTGGTATTGGCGGGGTTGAGCGAGCAGTACTTC
TRBV5-6	few	TRBJ1-3	TRBD1	CASSFGTGENTIYF	TGTGCCAGCAGCTTCGGGACAGGGGAAAACACCATATATTTT
TRBV6-2/TRBV6-3	once	TRBJ1-5	-	CASSYSRRRGDQPQHF	TGTGCCAGTAGTTACTCGAGAAGAAGAGGGGATCAGCCCCAGCATTTT
TRBV28	-	TRBJ2-1	-	CASSSPRGGRRDEQFF	TGTGCCAGCAGTTCCCCCAGGGGGGGGCGACGGGATGAGCAGTTCTTC
TRBV6-1	-	TRBJ2-1	TRBD1	CASRPGQDLMGSPANEQFF	TGTGCCAGCAGACCCGGACAGGATTTGATGGGGTCCCCGGCCAATGAGCAGTTCTTC
TRBV12-3/TRBV12-4	-	TRBJ2-5	-	CASSLYYGETQYF	TGTGCCAGCAGCCTTTATTACGGGGAGACCCAGTACTTC
TRBV29-1	-	TRBJ2-7	TRBD2	CSVTGGNEQYF	TGCAGCGTAACGGGGGGGAACGAGCAGTACTTC
TRBV6-2/TRBV6-3	few	TRBJ2-5	-	CASRTMGRTGETQYF	TGTGCCAGCAGAACCATGGGGAGAACTGGGGAGACCCAGTACTTC
TRBV20-1	few	TRBJ2-1	-	CSASGTADEQFF	TGCAGTGCCTCTGGGACGGCCGATGAGCAGTTCTTC
TRBV3-1	-	TRBJ2-7	-	CASSQELVGETWEQYF	TGTGCCAGCAGCCAAGAGCTTGTGGGGGAGACCTGGGAACAGTACTTC
TRBV6-1	few	TRBJ2-2	-	CASSTGSTGELFF	TGTGCCAGCAGTACGGGGTCTACCGGGGAGCTGTTTTTT
TRBV5-1	few	TRBJ1-2	-	CASSLTGLNYGYTF	TGCGCCAGCAGCCTCACAGGTCTTAACTATGGCTACACCTTC